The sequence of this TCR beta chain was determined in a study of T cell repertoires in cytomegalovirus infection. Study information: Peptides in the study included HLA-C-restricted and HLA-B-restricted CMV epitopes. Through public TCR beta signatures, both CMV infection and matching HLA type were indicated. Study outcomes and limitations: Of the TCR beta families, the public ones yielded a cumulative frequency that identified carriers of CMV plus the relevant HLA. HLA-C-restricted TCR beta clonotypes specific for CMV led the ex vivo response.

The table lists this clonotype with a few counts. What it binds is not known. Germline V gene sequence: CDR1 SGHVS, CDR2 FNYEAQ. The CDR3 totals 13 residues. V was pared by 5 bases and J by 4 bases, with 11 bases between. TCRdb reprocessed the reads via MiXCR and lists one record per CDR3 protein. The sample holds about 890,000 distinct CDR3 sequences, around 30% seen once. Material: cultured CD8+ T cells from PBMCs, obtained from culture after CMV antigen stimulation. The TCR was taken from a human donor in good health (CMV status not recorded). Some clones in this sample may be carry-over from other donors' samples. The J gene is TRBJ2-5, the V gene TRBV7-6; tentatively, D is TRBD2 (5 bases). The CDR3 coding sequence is TGTGCCAGCAGCGAGCTTGGGAGAGAGACCCAGTACTTC. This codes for CASSELGRETQYF.